This T cell receptor beta chain was identified during a study of T-cell memory formation after mild COVID-19. TCRdb re-called the 5' RACE reads through MiXCR, storing one row per CDR3 protein. The data hold under 300,000 distinct CDR3 sequences, with roughly 17% observed a single time. Germline-derived CDR1 and CDR2 are MNHNY and SVGAGI (reference sequence). The CDR3 is 14 residues long. V lost 2 bases, J lost 3 bases, and 10 bases lay in between. The sample holds a few counts of this clonotype. This receptor was obtained from a man between 18 and 29 years old who had mild COVID-19 (a few samples of this study predate the infection). Cell type and time point are not known. Sequenced input: PBMCs or a T cell subset sorted from them (not recorded which). This sequence joins TRBV6-6 and TRBJ2-5; D remains ambiguous. The CDR3 DNA follows: TGTGCCAGCAGTTACGTCGGGTCTGAAGAGACCCAGTACTTC. Translating it yields CASSYVGSEETQYF.